In this sample, the clone carrying this T cell receptor beta chain turned up a few times. The data were obtained in a study of blood T cell repertoires in COVID-19. About the research overall: From the United States, Italy and Spain came samples of acute and convalescent COVID-19. Sample material is recorded as cDNA or gDNA derived from T cells, B-cell-depleted T cells, or PBMCs.

This CDR3 has 15 amino acids. Germline V lookup: CDR1 LNHDA, CDR2 SQIVND (reference sequence). V shed 4 bases and J 6 bases; nucleotides not matched to a gene: 7. Per the study methods: Estimated nucleated cell counts came from reference gene primer amplification. Data came from immunoSEQ multiplex PCR; TCRdb stores just in-frame clones and leaves some out. The V and J calls and clone size come from that table; D and trimming were worked out from the DNA. The sample has 75,000 to 80,000 clones, about 90% seen once; the top ten hold approximately 45%. Material for sequencing was peripheral blood. V gene TRBV19 combines with J gene TRBJ2-1; 9 positions match TRBD2. The source is a human donor in a cohort sampled during active COVID-19. CDR3 sequence (DNA): TGTGCCAGTAGTACGGTGGGACTAGCTGGCAATGAGCAGTTCTTC. Translating gives CASSTVGLAGNEQFF.